The source of this T cell receptor beta chain is a study of blood T cell repertoires in COVID-19. Per the study methods: Estimation of nucleated cell counts relied on the amplification of reference gene primers. Assay used: immunoSEQ multiplex PCR; TCRdb lists only in-frame clones, some missing. V, J and clone size are those of that table, while D and trimming were read from the DNA. The sample consists of around 110,000 clones, 76% of them appearing once. This clone was seen a handful of times. The germline V gene has CDR1 MDHEN and CDR2 SYDVKM. The junction had 4 bases not matched to a gene; V was cut back by 6 bases and J by 3 bases. CDR3 length equals 13 residues.

This clonotype was obtained from an older man with COVID-19, enrolled during active disease. The rearrangement uses TRBV28 and TRBJ1-2, with 7 bases aligning to TRBD1. Sequencing used peripheral blood. As DNA, the CDR3 is TGTGCCAGCAGACAGGGGACGGACTATGGCTACACCTTC. Translating it yields CASRQGTDYGYTF.